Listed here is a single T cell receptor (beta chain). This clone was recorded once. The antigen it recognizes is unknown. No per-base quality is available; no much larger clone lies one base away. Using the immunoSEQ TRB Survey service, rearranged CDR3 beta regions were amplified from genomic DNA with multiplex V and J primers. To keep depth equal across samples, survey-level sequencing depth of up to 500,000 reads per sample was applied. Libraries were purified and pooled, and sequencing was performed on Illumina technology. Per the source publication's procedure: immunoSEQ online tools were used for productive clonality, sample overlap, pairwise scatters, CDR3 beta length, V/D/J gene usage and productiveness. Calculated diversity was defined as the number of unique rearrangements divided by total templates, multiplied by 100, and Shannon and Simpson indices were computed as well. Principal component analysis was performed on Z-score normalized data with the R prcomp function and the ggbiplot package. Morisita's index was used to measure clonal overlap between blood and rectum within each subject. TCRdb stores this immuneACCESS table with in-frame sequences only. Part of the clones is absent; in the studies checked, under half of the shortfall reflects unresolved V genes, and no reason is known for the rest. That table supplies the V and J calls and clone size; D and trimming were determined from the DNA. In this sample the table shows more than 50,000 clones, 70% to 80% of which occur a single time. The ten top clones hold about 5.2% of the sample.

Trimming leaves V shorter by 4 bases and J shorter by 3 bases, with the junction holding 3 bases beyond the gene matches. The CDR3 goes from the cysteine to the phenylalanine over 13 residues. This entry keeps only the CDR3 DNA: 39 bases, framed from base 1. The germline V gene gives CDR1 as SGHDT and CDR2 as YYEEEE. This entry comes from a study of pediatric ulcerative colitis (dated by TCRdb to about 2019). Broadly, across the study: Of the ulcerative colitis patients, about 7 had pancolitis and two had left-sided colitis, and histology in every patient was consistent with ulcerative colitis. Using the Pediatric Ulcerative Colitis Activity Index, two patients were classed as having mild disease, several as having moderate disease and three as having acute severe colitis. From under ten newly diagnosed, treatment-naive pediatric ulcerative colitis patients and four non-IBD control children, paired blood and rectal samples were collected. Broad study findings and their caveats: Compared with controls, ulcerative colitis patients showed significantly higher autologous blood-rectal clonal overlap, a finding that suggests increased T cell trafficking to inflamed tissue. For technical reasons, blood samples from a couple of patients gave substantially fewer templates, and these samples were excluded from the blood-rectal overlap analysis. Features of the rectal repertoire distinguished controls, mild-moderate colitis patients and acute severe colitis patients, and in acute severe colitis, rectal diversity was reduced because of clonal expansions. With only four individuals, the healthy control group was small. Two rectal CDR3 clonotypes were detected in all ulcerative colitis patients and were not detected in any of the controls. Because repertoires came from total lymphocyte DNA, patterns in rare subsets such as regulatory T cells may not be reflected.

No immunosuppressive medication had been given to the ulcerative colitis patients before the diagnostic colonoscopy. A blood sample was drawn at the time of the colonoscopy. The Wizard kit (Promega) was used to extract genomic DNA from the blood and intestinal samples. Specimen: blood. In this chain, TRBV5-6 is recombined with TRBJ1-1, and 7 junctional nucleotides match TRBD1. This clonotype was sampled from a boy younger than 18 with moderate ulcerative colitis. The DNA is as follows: TGTGCCAGCAGCCCTGACAGGGACACTGAAGCTTTCTTT. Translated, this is CASSPDRDTEAFF.